This T cell receptor (beta chain) was captured in a study of blood T cell repertoires in COVID-19. Looking at the study overall: The cDNA or gDNA used as material had been derived from T cells, B-cell-depleted T cells, or PBMCs.

Per the authors' pipeline: Estimation of nucleated cell counts was performed using reference gene primer amplification. Data came from immunoSEQ multiplex PCR; TCRdb stores just in-frame clones and leaves some out. For V, J and clone size, that table is used; D and trimming come from the DNA. This sample has around 110,000 clones, with over 65% found just once. Between the trimmed V and J ends, which lost 2 bases and 4 bases, there was a span of 8 bases. CDR1 and CDR2 from the germline V gene are SEHNR and FQNEAQ (reference sequence). This CDR3 is 14 amino acids long. This sequence originates from a man between 25 and 39 years old with acute or convalescent COVID-19. The sequencing sample was made of peripheral blood. J is TRBJ2-2 and V is TRBV7-9; D unclear. CDR3 residues: CASSLILGTGELFF. The CDR3 DNA sequence: TGTGCCAGCAGCTTAATCCTCGGCACCGGGGAGCTGTTTTTT. Looking up the rest from reference TRBV7-9 and TRBJ2-2 gives the full variable domain: DTGVSQNPRHKITKRGQNVTFRCDPISEHNRLYWYRQTLGQGPEFLTYFQNEAQLEKSRLLSDRFSAERPKGSFSTLEIQRTEQGDSAMYLCASSLILGTGELFFGEGSRLTVL.